These 12 T cell receptor beta chains were sequenced from one sample in a study of cytomegalovirus exposure and HLA in healthy donors. Primers for the PCR totalled 60 Vbeta and 13 Jbeta. The table came from immunoSEQ multiplex PCR; TCRdb's copy has only in-frame clones and leaves some out. Counted here are 150,000 to 200,000 clones, 70% occurring once; the ten biggest clones make up 4% to 5%. The sequencing input was PBMCs. Receptors were obtained from a man younger than 35 in good health and CMV-seropositive.

The V call is TRBV10-2, the J call TRBJ2-1; 9 positions match TRBD2. The CDR3 has 19 residues. Germline CDR1 and CDR2: WSHSY and SAAADI. The J segment lost 9 bases and the V segment lost 6 bases, leaving 24 bases of the junction unmatched. The DNA for the CDR3 is TGCGCCAGCAGCGAGAGCCCCTCTTTAGCGGGAGATTTAATCGGTGAGCAGTTCTTC. Its translation is CASSESPSLAGDLIGEQFF.

This clone has just a few counts. The V and J genes are TRBV27 and TRBJ1-5; D gene unclear. The germline gives CDR1 MNHEY, CDR2 SMNVEV (reference sequence). This CDR3 comprises 16 residues. V gave up 2 bases and J gave up 0 bases, with 11 bases separating them. The CDR3 DNA is TGTGCCAGCAGTTTAGAGGGTCGGTATAGCAATCAGCCCCAGCATTTT. Its translation: CASSLEGRYSNQPQHF.

As for this clone: The CDR3 does not end in the conserved phenylalanine or tryptophan, so this is likely a read error. The DNA is omitted, as the CDR3 cannot be located on it reliably, and the CDR3 follows TCRdb's listing. V is TRBV2 and J is TRBJ2-7; the table calls TRBD2, which could not be checked here. The CDR3 has 15 amino acids, counting both end residues. Germline loops: CDR1 SNHLY, CDR2 FYNNEI. CDR3 sequence: CASSDQDVGLGAVKD.

The genes are TRBV5-1 and TRBJ1-1; tentatively, D is TRBD1 (6 bases). V was shortened by 4 bases and J by 1 base, with 14 bases between the two germline ends. The CDR3 loop spans 15 amino acids. CDR1 is SGHRS and CDR2 is YFSETQ in the germline V gene. The CDR3, as DNA: TGCGCCAGCAGCAGAGGACAGCCGGGGAACACTGAAGCTTTCTTT. Amino acid sequence: CASSRGQPGNTEAFF.

The rearrangement joins TRBV6-6 to TRBJ1-4; possible D gene TRBD1, 6 bases. V was shortened by 5 bases and J by 8 bases, with 15 bases between the two germline ends. This CDR3 comprises 14 residues. Germline V CDR1 and CDR2: MNHNY, SVGAGI (reference sequence). CDR3 amino acids: CASSLRGTGEKLFF. In DNA, the CDR3 is TGTGCCAGCAGTCTCCGGGGAACAGGGGAAAAACTGTTTTTT.

This clone was detected only once. The V call is TRBV4-1, the J call TRBJ2-5; D possibly corresponds to TRBD1 (5 bases). This CDR3 spans 16 amino acids. The germline V and J ends were trimmed by 1 base and 1 base, with 13 bases remaining between them. Looked up from germline, CDR1 is MGHRA and CDR2 is YSYEKL. CDR3 residues: CASSQGNRPVQETQYF. As DNA, the CDR3 is TGCGCCAGCAGCCAAGGGAACAGGCCGGTCCAAGAGACCCAGTACTTC.

The CDR3 is CASSQDIRAGPKNIQYF. The CDR3 DNA reads as TGCGCCAGCAGCCAAGACATTCGCGCGGGGCCAAAAAACATTCAGTACTTC. The J gene is TRBJ2-4, the V gene TRBV4-1, with D perhaps TRBD2 (6 bases). The CDR3 consists of 17 residues. The germline V gene encodes CDR1 MGHRA and CDR2 YSYEKL. V lost 0 bases and J 4 bases, leaving 16 bases between the germline ends.

The chain carries TRBV12-5 and TRBJ2-3, with 10 bases aligning to TRBD2. Losses at the gene ends were 1 base for V and 2 bases for J; bases not matched to a gene: 3. Germline V gives CDR1 LGHNT, CDR2 FRNRAP. The CDR3 loop spans 16 amino acids. The CDR3 sequence: CASGLGLAGDTDTQYF. DNA for the CDR3: TGTGCTAGTGGTTTGGGGCTAGCGGGAGACACAGATACGCAGTATTTT.

The V gene is TRBV27, the J gene TRBJ2-2; TRBD2 agrees at 7 bases. Germline V gene data show CDR1 as MNHEY and CDR2 as SMNVEV (reference sequence). Trimming at V came to 2 bases and at J to 3 bases, leaving 3 bases not matched to a gene. This CDR3 has 15 residues. The CDR3 sequence: CASSLSGTHTGELFF. The CDR3 bases are TGTGCCAGCAGTTTAAGCGGGACCCACACCGGGGAGCTGTTTTTT.

The chain joins TRBV5-6 to TRBJ2-5, with TRBD1 matching 9 bases. Germline CDR1 is SGHDT and CDR2 is YYEEEE. The trim removed 5 bases at V and 1 base at J, leaving 6 bases unmatched. The CDR3 has 15 residues. CDR3 bases: TGTGCCAGCAGTCCGGACAGGGGAACCCAAGAGACCCAGTACTTC. Amino acids: CASSPDRGTQETQYF.

The rearrangement links TRBV7-3 to TRBJ1-1; TRBD1 is a possible D gene (5 bases). In germline, CDR1 is SGHTA, CDR2 FQGTGA. The CDR3 sequence is 16 residues long. V shed 5 bases and J shed 6 bases, with 22 bases lying between them. CDR3 in amino acids: CASSPRGAGVLSEAFF. CDR3 bases: TGTGCCAGCAGCCCGCGAGGGGCGGGGGTCTTGTCTGAAGCTTTCTTT.

This chain uses TRBV5-5 with TRBJ1-1; TRBD1 agrees at 8 bases. The CDR3 has 14 amino acids. V was clipped by 4 bases and J by 7 bases; unmatched bases: 9. CDR1 is SGHKS, CDR2 YYEKEE, per germline (reference sequence). CDR3 residues: CASSAAGTGVEAFF. CDR3 nucleotide sequence: TGTGCCAGCAGCGCCGCTGGGACAGGAGTTGAAGCTTTCTTT.